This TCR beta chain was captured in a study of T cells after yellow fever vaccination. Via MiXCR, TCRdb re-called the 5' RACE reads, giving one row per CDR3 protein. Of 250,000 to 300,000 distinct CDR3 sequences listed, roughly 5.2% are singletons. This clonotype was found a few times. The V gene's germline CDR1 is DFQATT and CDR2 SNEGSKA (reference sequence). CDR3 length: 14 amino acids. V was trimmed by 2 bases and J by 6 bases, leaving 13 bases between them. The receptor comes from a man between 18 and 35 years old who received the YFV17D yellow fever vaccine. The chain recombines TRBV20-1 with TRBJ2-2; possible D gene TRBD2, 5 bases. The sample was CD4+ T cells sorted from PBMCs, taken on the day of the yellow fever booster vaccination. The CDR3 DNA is TGCAGTGCTAGAAAGCTAGAGGGTGCCGGGGAGCTGTTTTTT. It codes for CSARKLEGAGELFF.